Presented here are 29 T cell receptor beta chains from one specimen sequenced in a study of technical replicates of blood from a handful of donors (dated by TCRdb to about 2017). The library was produced with the immunoSEQ multiplex PCR assay. In TCRdb, the immuneACCESS table is reduced to in-frame sequences with V and J assigned. These tables do not hold every clone; where another copy was compared, an unresolved V gene accounts for under half, and the others remain unexplained. Here the sample has 74,000 or so clones; about 96% occur a single time. Of the sample, 0.3% to 0.35% is held by the ten largest clones. Sequenced: T cells isolated from PBMCs. The receptor source for this set is a human donor in good health.

CDR3 in DNA: TGTGCCTGGAGTGTAGCGGGGGAAGCTTTCTTT. It translates to CAWSVAGEAFF. This chain links TRBV30 with TRBJ1-1; D unresolved. Looked up from germline, CDR1 is GTSNPN and CDR2 is SVGIG (reference sequence). Trimming cost V 0 bases and J 8 bases, with 7 bases left between them. The CDR3 totals 11 residues.

The CDR3 sequence is CASGTTNEKLFF. In DNA form, the CDR3 reads TGTGCTTCAGGGACAACTAATGAAAAACTGTTTTTT. The gene calls are TRBV10-3 and TRBJ1-4; possible D gene TRBD1, 5 bases. Per the germline V gene, CDR1 is ENHRY and CDR2 is SYGVKD. The CDR3 is made up of 12 amino acids.

The chain employs TRBV28 and TRBJ1-5; D is unclear. Germline CDR1 and CDR2: MDHEN and SYDVKM. Trimming pared 6 bases from V and 0 bases from J, leaving 12 bases between. The CDR3 extends over 15 amino acids. Here the CDR3 DNA reads TGTGCCAGCAGCCCACTTGCCTATAGCAATCAGCCCCAGCATTTT. Translating it yields CASSPLAYSNQPQHF.

This chain uses TRBV19 with TRBJ2-7, with 11 bases lining up with TRBD1. Germline V gene lookup returns CDR1 LNHDA and CDR2 SQIVND (reference sequence). This CDR3 is 15 amino acids long. J gave up 1 base and V 6 bases, and 5 bases lay outside the gene matches. CDR3 bases: TGTGCCAGTAGGACGGGGACAGGGGGATCCTACGAGCAGTACTTC. Its protein is CASRTGTGGSYEQYF.

The gene calls are TRBV27 and TRBJ1-2, with D tentatively TRBD1 (6 bases). Germline CDR1 and CDR2: MNHEY and SMNVEV (reference sequence). The CDR3 totals 12 residues. Trimming took 9 bases from V and 3 from J, leaving 11 bases between them. In DNA form, the CDR3 reads TGTGCCAGTAGGGGGAGGGACTATGGCTACACCTTC. Translating gives CASRGRDYGYTF.

This clone was observed once. The CDR3: CASSFAGVETQYF. CDR3 DNA: TGTGCCAGCAGCTTTGCAGGGGTCGAGACCCAGTACTTC. The chain employs TRBV7-2 and TRBJ2-5; tentative D call: TRBD1 (6 bases). The ends were cut back, 3 bases at V and 5 bases at J, with 10 bases in the middle. The CDR3 consists of 13 residues. Germline V lookup: CDR1 SGHTA, CDR2 FQGNSA.

The chain recombines TRBV4-2 with TRBJ2-7; 9 bases agree with TRBD2. Losses at the gene ends were 5 bases for V and 2 bases for J; bases not matched to a gene: 7. Per the germline V gene, CDR1 is LGHNA and CDR2 is YNFKEQ. The CDR3 spans 15 residues. The CDR3 protein is CASSNLAGTAYEQYF. The CDR3 DNA sequence: TGTGCCAGCAGCAATCTAGCGGGGACGGCCTACGAGCAGTACTTC.

This clone has a handful of counts. The chain links TRBV20-1 to TRBJ1-1; a weak D match, TRBD1 (5 bases). Germline V gene data show CDR1 as DFQATT and CDR2 as SNEGSKA (reference sequence). V was trimmed by 6 bases and J by 11 bases, leaving 13 bases between them. CDR3 size: 10 residues. The CDR3 here is CSAQDSSAFF. The CDR3 nucleotides read TGCAGTGCCCAAGACAGTTCGGCTTTCTTT.

J is TRBJ2-7 and V is TRBV5-1; the match to TRBD2 covers 8 bases. V dropped 0 bases and J dropped 6; count of bases not matched to a gene: 8. In germline, CDR1 is SGHRS, CDR2 YFSETQ. The CDR3 is 15 amino acids. The DNA for the CDR3 is TGCGCCAGCAGCTTGGGGGGTAGCGGGACGATCGAGCAGTACTTC. This sequence encodes CASSLGGSGTIEQYF.

The chain uses TRBV9 and TRBJ2-1; TRBD2 matches 9 bases. The length of the CDR3 is 14 residues. CDR1 is SGDLS and CDR2 is YYNGEE in the germline V gene. V lost 0 bases and J lost 6; bases outside the gene matches: 1. The CDR3 spells CASSVELAGNEQFF. In DNA form, the CDR3 reads TGTGCCAGCAGCGTAGAACTAGCGGGCAATGAGCAGTTCTTC.

The chain joins TRBV15 to TRBJ2-1; 10 nucleotides agree with TRBD2. CDR1 is LNHNV, CDR2 YYDKDF, per germline (reference sequence). The ends lost 3 bases at V and 4 bases at J; junction bases unmatched: 3. The CDR3 has 15 amino acids. CDR3 protein: CATSSPAGGYNEQFF. The CDR3 DNA reads TGTGCCACCAGCAGCCCAGCGGGAGGGTACAATGAGCAGTTCTTC.

The gene calls are TRBV7-9 and TRBJ2-5; the D gene is possibly TRBD2 (6 bases). Germline CDR1 and CDR2: SEHNR and FQNEAQ (reference sequence). This CDR3 spans 14 amino acids. Trimming pared 3 bases from V and 5 bases from J, leaving 13 bases between. The CDR3 bases are TGTGCCAGCAGCTTTTGGACTGGGGGGGAGACCCAGTACTTC. Translating it yields CASSFWTGGETQYF.

This clone showed up just once. V and J are TRBV7-9 and TRBJ1-2; TRBD1 matches 7 bases. Germline V gene sequence: CDR1 SEHNR, CDR2 FQNEAQ (reference sequence). The CDR3 is 14 amino acids. V lost 3 bases and J lost 3; bases outside the gene matches: 4. In DNA form, the CDR3 reads TGTGCCAGCAGCTTTCGACAGGGTGACTATGGCTACACCTTC. It encodes CASSFRQGDYGYTF. The full variable domain, rest sourced from reference TRBV7-9 and TRBJ1-2, is DTGVSQNPRHKITKRGQNVTFRCDPISEHNRLYWYRQTLGQGPEFLTYFQNEAQLEKSRLLSDRFSAERPKGSFSTLEIQRTEQGDSAMYLCASSFRQGDYGYTFGSGTRLTVV.

The chain recombines TRBV10-2 with TRBJ1-5; TRBD1 matches 9 bases. Trimming removed 5 bases from V and 0 bases from J; junction bases left unmatched: 2. The CDR3 is 15 residues long. Germline CDR1 is WSHSY and CDR2 is SAAADI. The CDR3 loop reads CASSQDRGSNQPQHF. In DNA, the CDR3 is TGCGCCAGCAGTCAGGACAGGGGTAGCAATCAGCCCCAGCATTTT.

This chain uses TRBV5-1 with TRBJ2-7, with 14 bases aligning to TRBD2. The CDR3 is 16 amino acids. V shed 4 bases and J 4 bases; nucleotides not matched to a gene: 7. CDR1 is SGHRS and CDR2 is YFSETQ in the germline V gene. The CDR3: CASSRGLAGEAYEQYF. CDR3 coding DNA: TGCGCCAGCAGCCGGGGACTAGCGGGAGAGGCTTACGAGCAGTACTTC.

This clone has only one observation. The rearrangement uses TRBV2 and TRBJ2-1; 7 bases line up with TRBD1. This CDR3 comprises 15 residues. CDR1 and CDR2 from the germline V gene are SNHLY and FYNNEI. The ends lost 5 bases at V and 7 bases at J; junction bases unmatched: 11. The CDR3 sequence is CASSPGTEFWNEQFF. For the CDR3, the DNA is TGTGCCAGCAGTCCCGGGACAGAATTTTGGAATGAGCAGTTCTTC.

The rearrangement joins TRBV7-8 to TRBJ2-6; TRBD1 matches 7 bases. This CDR3 spans 16 amino acids. The V gene's germline CDR1 is SGHVS and CDR2 FQNEAQ. The ends lost 4 bases at V and 0 bases at J; junction bases unmatched: 3. The CDR3 spells CASSYDRDSGANVLTF. The CDR3 DNA reads as TGTGCCAGCAGCTACGACAGGGACTCTGGGGCCAACGTCCTGACTTTC.

V is TRBV19 and J is TRBJ2-3; TRBD2 aligns across 12 bases. Germline V lookup: CDR1 LNHDA, CDR2 SQIVND (reference sequence). Losses at the gene ends were 7 bases for V and 1 base for J; bases not matched to a gene: 6. The CDR3 runs 16 residues. CDR3 sequence (DNA): TGTGCCAGTACCCCTAGACTAGCGGGAGGCACAGATACGCAGTATTTT. Amino acid sequence: CASTPRLAGGTDTQYF. Based on the CDR3 plus reference TRBV19 and TRBJ2-3, the full variable domain is DGGITQSPKYLFRKEGQNVTLSCEQNLNHDAMYWYRQDPGQGLRLIYYSQIVNDFQKGDIAEGYSVSREKKESFPLTVTSAQKNPTAFYLCASTPRLAGGTDTQYFGPGTRLTVL.

The genes are TRBV7-3 and TRBJ2-1; D is perhaps TRBD2 (8 bases). This CDR3 is 17 amino acids long. V dropped 1 base and J dropped 6 bases, with 19 bases sitting between them. Germline V gives CDR1 SGHTA, CDR2 FQGTGA. Written as DNA, the CDR3 is TGTGCCAGCAGCTTAATATCGGGAGGGGGCTTGGTCAATGAGCAGTTCTTC. Translating it yields CASSLISGGGLVNEQFF.

The chain has TRBV6-1 and TRBJ2-7; tentative D call: TRBD2 (5 bases). Germline V gene lookup returns CDR1 MNHNS and CDR2 SASEGT. V was trimmed by 5 bases and J by 0 bases, leaving 5 bases between them. The CDR3 consists of 12 residues. CDR3 amino acids: CASSRDSYEQYF. CDR3 DNA sequence: TGTGCCAGCAGTCGGGACTCCTACGAGCAGTACTTC.

The chain combines TRBV6-5 with TRBJ2-7, with a weak D call TRBD2 (6 bases). Germline CDR1 and CDR2: MNHEY and SVGAGI. This CDR3 region has 15 residues. Trimming took 5 bases from V and 5 from J, leaving 19 bases between them. CDR3 nucleotides: TGTGCCAGCAGTCTGGGACTTTCGCTTACCCACGAGCAGTACTTC. Its protein is CASSLGLSLTHEQYF.

The J gene is TRBJ2-7, the V gene TRBV7-3; D not certain. CDR3 length: 15 amino acids. Per germline, CDR1 SGHTA and CDR2 FQGTGA. V lost 2 bases, J lost 6 bases, and 17 bases lay in between. The CDR3 DNA follows: TGTGCCAGCAGCTTAGGTCGGCAGGCGATGGGCGAGCAGTACTTC. As protein: CASSLGRQAMGEQYF.

This clone was counted once. The chain combines TRBV30 with TRBJ2-1; 8 bases fit TRBD2. Trimming took 0 bases from V and 8 from J; bases not matched to a gene: 9. CDR1 GTSNPN and CDR2 SVGIG come from the germline V gene (reference sequence). This CDR3 is built from 15 residues. CDR3 protein: CAWSVLTGGMDEQFF. Written as DNA, the CDR3 is TGTGCCTGGAGTGTACTAACGGGAGGGATGGATGAGCAGTTCTTC.

The chain is built from TRBV30 and TRBJ2-4; 9 positions agree with TRBD2. The germline gives CDR1 GTSNPN, CDR2 SVGIG (reference sequence). V shed 2 bases and J 6 bases; nucleotides not matched to a gene: 5. The CDR3 sequence is 14 residues long. Here the CDR3 DNA reads TGTGCCTGGAGTACACTAGCGGGTGTAAACATTCAGTACTTC. It encodes CAWSTLAGVNIQYF.

The rearrangement joins TRBV7-2 to TRBJ2-1, with 11 bases aligning to TRBD2. This CDR3 comprises 15 residues. The junction had 2 bases not matched to a gene; V was cut back by 1 base and J by 6 bases. Germline V lookup: CDR1 SGHTA, CDR2 FQGNSA. CDR3 in DNA: TGTGCCAGCAGCTTAGGGCTAGCGGGAGGCAATGAGCAGTTCTTC. Its translation: CASSLGLAGGNEQFF.

This sequence joins TRBV19 and TRBJ2-1; 11 bases match TRBD2. Looked up from germline, CDR1 is LNHDA and CDR2 is SQIVND (reference sequence). V lost 0 bases and J lost 5; bases outside the gene matches: 6. The CDR3 covers 17 residues. CDR3 in amino acids: CASSIDQTSGRDNEQFF. CDR3 nucleotide sequence: TGTGCCAGTAGTATAGATCAAACTAGCGGGAGAGACAATGAGCAGTTCTTC.

The chain employs TRBV5-1 and TRBJ2-1; tentative D call: TRBD1 (5 bases). The V gene lost 2 bases and the J gene lost 5 bases, with 11 bases spanning the gap. CDR1 and CDR2 (germline): SGHRS, YFSETQ. This CDR3 comprises 14 residues. This CDR3 is CASSFLDIDNEQFF. DNA for the CDR3: TGCGCCAGCAGCTTTCTGGACATCGACAATGAGCAGTTCTTC.

The rearrangement links TRBV10-3 to TRBJ2-1; 8 positions agree with TRBD2. This CDR3 has 16 residues. Unmatched junction bases numbered 13, after V lost 8 bases and J lost 4 bases. Germline CDR1 reads ENHRY; CDR2 reads SYGVKD. CDR3 amino acids: CAIGRAAGGQYNEQFF. The CDR3 DNA follows: TGTGCCATCGGACGGGCGGCGGGAGGCCAATACAATGAGCAGTTCTTC.

J is TRBJ2-3 and V is TRBV5-6, with 14 bases matching TRBD2. Germline loops: CDR1 SGHDT, CDR2 YYEEEE. Trimming at V came to 4 bases and at J to 6 bases, leaving 7 bases not matched to a gene. The CDR3 is made up of 16 amino acids. The CDR3 DNA is TGTGCCAGCAGCCAGCCGGGACTAGCGGGAGCGGATACGCAGTATTTT. It yields the protein CASSQPGLAGADTQYF.